A single sample is the source of the 19 T cell receptor beta chains below, sequenced in a study of long-term antiretroviral therapy in people with HIV. They ran version v3.0 of the immunoSEQ assay at survey level. Produced via immunoSEQ multiplex PCR; TCRdb's table is partial and in-frame only. Of over 30,000 clones listed, around 83% are singletons. Sequenced here: unsorted PBMCs, sampled 1 year after starting antiretroviral therapy. The receptors stem from a man aged 18 to 30 with HIV.

The gene calls are TRBV15 and TRBJ2-5, with 10 nucleotides matching TRBD2. Germline values: CDR1 LNHNV, CDR2 YYDKDF (reference sequence). The CDR3 runs to 16 residues. The V segment lost 1 base and the J segment 5 bases; nucleotides outside the gene matches: 7. CDR3 loop: CATSRASGGLRETQYF. DNA of the CDR3: TGTGCCACCAGCAGAGCTAGCGGGGGCCTAAGGGAGACCCAGTACTTC.

V gene TRBV7-6 combines with J gene TRBJ2-7; weak D call: TRBD2 (6 bases). V was trimmed by 5 bases and J by 5 bases, leaving 16 bases between them. Looked up from germline, CDR1 is SGHVS and CDR2 is FNYEAQ. CDR3 length: 14 residues. For the CDR3, the DNA is TGTGCCAGCAGCCAACTATTCGGGAGTAACGAGCAGTACTTC. Translating it yields CASSQLFGSNEQYF. The entire variable domain, with the rest obtained from reference TRBV7-6 and TRBJ2-7, is as follows: GAGVSQSPRYKVTKRGQDVALRCDPISGHVSLYWYRQALGQGPEFLTYFNYEAQQDKSGLPNDRFSAERPEGSISTLTIQRTEQRDSAMYRCASSQLFGSNEQYFGPGTRLTVT.

This sequence joins TRBV9 and TRBJ2-1; D possibly corresponds to TRBD1 (6 bases). Between the trimmed V and J ends, which lost 0 bases and 2 bases, there was a span of 15 bases. The CDR3 length is 17 residues. Germline V gene data show CDR1 as SGDLS and CDR2 as YYNGEE. CDR3 nucleotides: TGTGCCAGCAGCGTAGCTACGACAGGTTACACCTACAATGAGCAGTTCTTC. Translating gives CASSVATTGYTYNEQFF. The whole variable domain, remainder taken from reference TRBV9 and TRBJ2-1, is DSGVTQTPKHLITATGQRVTLRCSPRSGDLSVYWYQQSLDQGLQFLIQYYNGEERAKGNILERFSAQQFPDLHSELNLSSLELGDSALYFCASSVATTGYTYNEQFFGPGTRLTVL.

The CDR3 nucleotides are TGTGCCAGTAGTATTGATTGGGACAAATCCTACGAGCAGTACTTC. Translated, it gives CASSIDWDKSYEQYF. The rearrangement joins TRBV19 to TRBJ2-7, with D perhaps TRBD1 (6 bases). Germline V lookup: CDR1 LNHDA, CDR2 SQIVND (reference sequence). V was pared by 3 bases and J by 1 base, with 13 bases between. This CDR3 spans 15 amino acids.

The rearrangement uses TRBV19 and TRBJ1-1; D is uncertain. Looked up from germline, CDR1 is LNHDA and CDR2 is SQIVND (reference sequence). The CDR3 extends over 13 amino acids. V gave up 7 bases and J gave up 1 base, with 10 bases separating them. As DNA, the CDR3 is TGTGCCAGTACGCAGACTCAGAACACTGAAGCTTTCTTT. Its protein is CASTQTQNTEAFF.

The J gene is TRBJ2-1, the V gene TRBV7-3; D is unclear. The CDR3 runs 13 residues. Germline CDR1 reads SGHTA; CDR2 reads FQGTGA. Deletions cut 2 bases from V and 6 bases from J, with 8 bases between. This chain's CDR3 is CASSLGIGNEQFF. Written as DNA, the CDR3 is TGTGCCAGCAGCTTAGGAATTGGCAATGAGCAGTTCTTC.

The chain links TRBV6-5 to TRBJ2-7; 7 bases are shared with TRBD1. Per the germline V gene, CDR1 is MNHEY and CDR2 is SVGAGI. This CDR3 is 14 amino acids long. Trimming removed 6 bases from V and 2 bases from J; junction bases left unmatched: 7. CDR3 in amino acids: CASSATGPAYEQYF. CDR3 DNA sequence: TGTGCCAGCAGCGCGACAGGGCCCGCCTACGAGCAGTACTTC.

This clone was observed a few times. The V gene is TRBV6-5, the J gene TRBJ1-2; TRBD1 might be the D (5 bases). Germline V CDR1 and CDR2: MNHEY, SVGAGI. The ends were cut back, 6 bases at V and 11 bases at J, with 16 bases in the middle. The CDR3 covers 12 residues. The CDR3 protein is CASRAGPQGYTF. In DNA, the CDR3 is TGTGCCAGCAGGGCGGGACCCCAGGGTTACACCTTC.

This chain joins TRBV28 and TRBJ1-5; D uncertain. The V end was cut by 3 bases, the J end by 0 bases, with 6 bases between. The CDR3 is 14 amino acids. Germline values: CDR1 MDHEN, CDR2 SYDVKM. The CDR3 here is CASSFEYSNQPQHF. The CDR3 bases are TGTGCCAGCAGTTTTGAATATAGCAATCAGCCCCAGCATTTT.

This clone was counted once. V and J are TRBV9 and TRBJ1-1; 7 bases are a match to TRBD1. V was clipped by 4 bases and J by 3 bases; unmatched bases: 24. This CDR3 contains 20 residues. Per germline, CDR1 SGDLS and CDR2 YYNGEE. The CDR3 region has the DNA TGTGCCAGCAGCTCGCCGGGACAGATAACTCTACCCACCTCCCACACTGAAGCTTTCTTT. It codes for CASSSPGQITLPTSHTEAFF.

The gene calls are TRBV7-9 and TRBJ1-1, with a tentative D call TRBD1 (5 bases). Trimming took off 6 bases at V and 11 bases at J, with 19 bases between the two ends. There are 13 residues in the CDR3. Germline CDR1 SEHNR, CDR2 FQNEAQ (reference sequence). CDR3 region: CASSSNQRGKAFF. The CDR3 coding sequence is TGTGCCAGCAGTTCCAACCAGCGGGGCAAGGCTTTCTTT. Variable domain in full (rest from reference TRBV7-9 and TRBJ1-1): DTGVSQNPRHKITKRGQNVTFRCDPISEHNRLYWYRQTLGQGPEFLTYFQNEAQLEKSRLLSDRFSAERPKGSFSTLEIQRTEQGDSAMYLCASSSNQRGKAFFGQGTRLTVV.

A single count supports this clone. The J gene is TRBJ1-1, the V gene TRBV7-8; the D gene is possibly TRBD1 (5 bases). From germline, CDR1 is SGHVS and CDR2 FQNEAQ. With 1 base removed from V and 5 bases from J, the gap between germline ends came to 8 bases. The CDR3 is made up of 13 amino acids. Here the CDR3 DNA reads TGTGCCAGCAGCTTAGTTAGGGGTACTGAAGCTTTCTTT. This translates into CASSLVRGTEAFF.

The rearrangement joins TRBV6-1 to TRBJ2-5, with D possibly matching TRBD1 (6 bases). The CDR3 length is 15 residues. Trimming took off 2 bases at V and 5 bases at J, with 15 bases between the two ends. Germline V gene lookup returns CDR1 MNHNS and CDR2 SASEGT. This CDR3 reads CASSERGTYEETQYF. The DNA for the CDR3 is TGTGCCAGCAGTGAAAGGGGGACCTATGAGGAGACCCAGTACTTC.

The chain carries TRBV14 and TRBJ2-1, with D perhaps TRBD1 or TRBD2 (5 bases each). V was clipped by 2 bases and J by 0 bases, with 8 bases between them. The CDR3 contains 15 residues. The V gene's germline CDR1 is SGHDN and CDR2 FVKESK. DNA of the CDR3: TGTGCCAGCAGCCAACGGGGCAGCTCCTACAATGAGCAGTTCTTC. Translated: CASSQRGSSYNEQFF.

The CDR3 is CASSLVVKSDEQFF. The CDR3 DNA reads as TGTGCCAGCAGCTTAGTCGTCAAATCGGATGAGCAGTTCTTC. V usage is TRBV7-8 and J usage is TRBJ2-1; no clear D gene. The germline V gene encodes CDR1 SGHVS and CDR2 FQNEAQ. V dropped 1 base and J dropped 8 bases, with 12 bases sitting between them. The CDR3 runs to 14 residues.

The CDR3 DNA reads TGTGCCAGCAGCCCGGGACAGAACTACGAGCAGTACTTC. Its translation: CASSPGQNYEQYF. The V call is TRBV5-6, the J call TRBJ2-7; the match to TRBD1 covers 7 bases. Germline trimming cut 4 bases from V and 3 bases from J; bases unmatched to any gene: 4. Germline CDR1 reads SGHDT; CDR2 reads YYEEEE. The CDR3 is 13 amino acids.

The chain carries TRBV7-9 and TRBJ1-4, with 8 bases aligning to TRBD1. V gave up 1 base and J gave up 6 bases; unmatched junction bases: 1. Germline V gene data show CDR1 as SEHNR and CDR2 as FQNEAQ (reference sequence). The CDR3 spans 14 residues. CDR3 sequence: CASSLGQGYEKLFF. CDR3 sequence (DNA): TGTGCCAGCAGCTTAGGACAGGGGTATGAAAAACTGTTTTTT.

The chain combines TRBV5-1 with TRBJ2-7; 8 nucleotides align to TRBD1. V shed 3 bases and J 5 bases; nucleotides not matched to a gene: 4. Germline V gene sequence: CDR1 SGHRS, CDR2 YFSETQ. The CDR3 totals 13 residues. The CDR3 nucleotides read TGCGCCAGCAGCTCAGGGGGCGAAAACGAGCAGTACTTC. It yields the protein CASSSGGENEQYF.

The rearrangement joins TRBV9 to TRBJ2-1, with D perhaps matching TRBD1 (5 bases). The germline CDR1 and CDR2 sequences are SGDLS and YYNGEE. This CDR3 has 20 amino acids. V lost 4 bases to trimming and J lost 2 bases, with 28 bases between them. The CDR3 protein is CASSNPTGTDWGDTYNEQFF. DNA for the CDR3: TGTGCCAGCAGCAACCCTACCGGAACCGACTGGGGCGATACCTACAATGAGCAGTTCTTC.